This record looks at one T cell receptor (beta chain) sequence and its context. What it binds is unknown. The data were obtained in a study of radiation and T cells in renal cell carcinoma. Study summary: Nephrectomy followed 15 Gy stereotactic body radiation by 4 weeks. Study-level results: In blood, top tumor clones expanded by 2 weeks, shrinking by 4.

The assay was immunoSEQ multiplex PCR, and TCRdb's table has in-frame clones only and misses some. The sample has approximately 90,000 clones; approximately 86% are singletons. With 5 bases clipped from V and 0 bases from J, the junction kept 15 bases outside the gene matches. The germline CDR1 and CDR2 sequences are SGHRS and YFSETQ. This CDR3 is built from 19 residues. Specified time point: baseline pretreatment blood. Treatment meaning: 15 Gy SBRT to primary tumor, nephrectomy 4 weeks later. This rearrangement joins TRBV5-1 to TRBJ2-3; TRBD2 agrees at 10 bases. The material was blood, obtained from a patient whose treatment included radiotherapy and nephrectomy. The TCR was taken from a man aged 50 to 59 with renal cell carcinoma. The CDR3 bases are TGCGCCAGCAGATCGGCCGGGCTAGCGGGGGCCACTAGCACAGATACGCAGTATTTT. This encodes CASRSAGLAGATSTDTQYF.